This T cell receptor beta chain is from a study of T cell responses to AZD1222 COVID-19 vaccine. Study overall: Some second doses came at about 4 weeks and others at about 12 weeks; these were pooled.

As concerns this clone: Antigen: not known.

General study findings and limits: Among vaccine-associated CD4 TCRs, coverage spanned spike, with dominance at 160-218 and 743-854. Just a handful of AZD1222 recipients were seropositive at baseline.

The method was immunoSEQ multiplex PCR; TCRdb's version includes in-frame clones alone and lacks a portion of them. The data contain approximately 110,000 clones, roughly 90% of them seen just once; the ten biggest clones take up about 1.2%. The clonotype was recovered from an adult in good health. This material consisted of peripheral blood, taken on day 0 of AZD1222 vaccination.

Here the CDR3 DNA reads TGTGCCAGCAGCTTAGCAGAGGATGAGCAGTTCTTC. Translated, it gives CASSLAEDEQFF. The genes are TRBV7-6 and TRBJ2-1; D call uncertain. Germline V gives CDR1 SGHVS, CDR2 FNYEAQ. Trimming stripped 0 bases from V and 8 bases from J, with 5 bases between. This CDR3 spans 12 amino acids.